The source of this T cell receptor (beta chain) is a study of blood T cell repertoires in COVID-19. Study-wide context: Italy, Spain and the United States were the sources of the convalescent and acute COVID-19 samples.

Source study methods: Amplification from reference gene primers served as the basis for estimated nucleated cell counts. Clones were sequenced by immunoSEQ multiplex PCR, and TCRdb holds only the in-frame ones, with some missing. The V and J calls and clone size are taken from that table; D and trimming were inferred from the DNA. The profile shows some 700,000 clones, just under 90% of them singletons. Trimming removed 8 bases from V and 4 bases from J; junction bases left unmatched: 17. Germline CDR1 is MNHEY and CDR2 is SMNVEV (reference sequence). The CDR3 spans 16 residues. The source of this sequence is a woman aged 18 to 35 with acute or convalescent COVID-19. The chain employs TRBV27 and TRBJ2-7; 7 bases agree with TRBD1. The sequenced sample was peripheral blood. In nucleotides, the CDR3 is TGTGCCAGCCCGACAGGGATTCAACTCTACCTTTACGAGCAGTACTTC. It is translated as CASPTGIQLYLYEQYF.